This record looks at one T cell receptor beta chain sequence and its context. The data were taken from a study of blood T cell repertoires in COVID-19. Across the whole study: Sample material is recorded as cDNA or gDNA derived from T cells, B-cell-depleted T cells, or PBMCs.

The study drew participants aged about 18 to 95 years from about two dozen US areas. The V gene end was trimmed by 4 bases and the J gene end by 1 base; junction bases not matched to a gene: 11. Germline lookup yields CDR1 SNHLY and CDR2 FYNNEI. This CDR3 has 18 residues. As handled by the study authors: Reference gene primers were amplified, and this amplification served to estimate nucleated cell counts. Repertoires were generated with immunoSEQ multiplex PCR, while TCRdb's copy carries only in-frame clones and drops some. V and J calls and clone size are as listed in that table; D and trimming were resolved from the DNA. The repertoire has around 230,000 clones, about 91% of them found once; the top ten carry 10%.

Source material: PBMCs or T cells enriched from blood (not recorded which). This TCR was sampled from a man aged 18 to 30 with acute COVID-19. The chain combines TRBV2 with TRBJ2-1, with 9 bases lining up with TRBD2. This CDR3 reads CASSATAGGPISYNEQFF. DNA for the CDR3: TGTGCCAGCAGTGCTACTGCGGGAGGGCCAATTTCCTACAATGAGCAGTTCTTC.